Below, 3 T cell receptor beta chains from the same sample are listed, as sequenced in a study of beta chain features in type 1 diabetes. The study reverse transcribed the entire isolated RNA, so it sequenced expressed TCRB transcripts. Profiled with immunoSEQ multiplex PCR; TCRdb holds only in-frame clones, not every one. The sample shows hundreds of thousands of clones, 30% of them seen only once. The sample comprised naive CD4+ T cells from blood. These TCRs come from a man between 18 and 35 years old in good health.

The chain recombines TRBV2 with TRBJ1-4, with D unresolved. CDR1 is SNHLY and CDR2 is FYNNEI in the germline V gene. Trimming removed 5 bases at V and 10 bases at J, with 11 bases between. This CDR3 is 12 amino acids long. CDR3 DNA: TGTGCCAGCAGTCGCCTCAAGATAAAACTGTTTTTT. Translation gives CASSRLKIKLFF.

In this sample, this clone turned up a few times. This chain links TRBV30 with TRBJ1-2, with 9 bases identical to TRBD1. Per the germline V gene, CDR1 is GTSNPN and CDR2 is SVGIG (reference sequence). Trimming took 5 bases from V and 5 from J; bases not matched to a gene: 9. The CDR3 contains 14 residues. The CDR3 DNA is TGTGCCTGGGGCACGGACAGGGGAAAATATGGCTACACCTTC. Residues: CAWGTDRGKYGYTF.

A few counts support this clone. The chain has TRBV30 and TRBJ1-5; D unclear. Looked up from germline, CDR1 is GTSNPN and CDR2 is SVGIG (reference sequence). The CDR3 covers 14 residues. V shed 0 bases and J shed 4 bases, with 10 bases lying between them. CDR3 nucleotides: TGTGCCTGGAGTGTACGAAGAGGGAATCAGCCCCAGCATTTT. It codes for CAWSVRRGNQPQHF.